This T cell receptor beta chain is from a study of blood T cells in healthy people across ages. Points from the study as a whole: Estimated diversity across one million T cells was deemed an underestimate.

A remark on this clonotype: Its antigen is still unknown.

Germline CDR1 reads DFQATT; CDR2 reads SNEGSKA (reference sequence). The CDR3 length is 11 residues. V was clipped by 6 bases and J by 11 bases, with 13 bases between them. Combining a sample-barcoded 5' primer with a J-beta primer mix, a second PCR ran for about 6 to 12 cycles. TCRdb redid the calling of the 5' RACE reads with MiXCR, one entry per CDR3 protein. The table includes more than 700,000 distinct CDR3 sequences, 53% detected once. V is TRBV20-1 and J is TRBJ1-4; D is unresolved. The TCR comes from a man older than 75 in good health. The specimen was blood. For the CDR3, the DNA is TGCAGTGCCAGTAGGGAGGGTAAACTGTTTTTT. It encodes CSASREGKLFF.